Sequencing of this T cell receptor beta chain was carried out in a study of shared clonotypes between healthy human individuals. Sequencing used immunoSEQ multiplex PCR; TCRdb keeps in-frame clones, though not all of them. This sample has about 1.1 million clones; roughly 77% occur once, and the top ten carry 0.89%. This clone was picked up many times. The sequencing input was memory CD4+ T cells from PBMCs. Subset described: CD45RA-negative fraction. The clonotype was recovered from a man younger than 30 in good health. Some clones in this sample may be carry-over from other donors' samples.

The CDR3 spells CATSRAQGDNQPQHF. As DNA, the CDR3 is TGTGCCACCAGCAGAGCCCAGGGGGACAATCAGCCCCAGCATTTT. The rearrangement uses TRBV15 and TRBJ1-5; 7 bases agree with TRBD1. CDR1 and CDR2 from the germline V gene are LNHNV and YYDKDF (reference sequence). With 1 base clipped from V and 3 bases from J, the junction kept 3 bases outside the gene matches. This CDR3 has 15 amino acids.